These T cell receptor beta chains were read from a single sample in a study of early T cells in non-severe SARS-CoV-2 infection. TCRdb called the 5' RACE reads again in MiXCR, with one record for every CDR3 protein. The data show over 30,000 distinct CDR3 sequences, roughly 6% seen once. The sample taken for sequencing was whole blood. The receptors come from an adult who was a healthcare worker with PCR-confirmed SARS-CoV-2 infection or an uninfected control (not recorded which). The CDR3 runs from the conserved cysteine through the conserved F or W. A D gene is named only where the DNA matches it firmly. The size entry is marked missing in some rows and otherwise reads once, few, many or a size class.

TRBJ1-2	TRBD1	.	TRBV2	CASSSGRGRFGYTF	TGTGCCAGCAGTTCTGGCAGGGGGCGATTCGGCTACACCTTC
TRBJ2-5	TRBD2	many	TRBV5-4	CASSLGRGGPETQYF	TGTGCCAGCAGCTTGGGGCGGGGGGGCCCGGAGACCCAGTACTTC
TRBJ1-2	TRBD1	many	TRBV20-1	CSARPGQGDYGYTF	TGCAGTGCTAGACCGGGACAGGGAGACTATGGCTACACCTTC
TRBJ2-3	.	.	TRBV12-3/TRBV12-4	CASSPQGNTQYF	TGTGCCAGCAGTCCCCAGGGGAATACGCAGTATTTT
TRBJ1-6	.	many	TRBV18	CASSENRNSPLHF	TGTGCCAGCTCAGAGAACAGGAATTCACCCCTCCACTTT
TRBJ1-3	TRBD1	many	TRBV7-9	CASSPGQGVSGNTIYF	TGTGCCAGCAGCCCTGGACAGGGGGTTTCGGGAAACACCATATATTTT
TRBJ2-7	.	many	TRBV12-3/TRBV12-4	CASSPRGIAYEQYF	TGTGCCAGCAGTCCCCGGGGGATAGCCTACGAGCAGTACTTC
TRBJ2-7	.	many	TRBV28	CASSQGWHEQYF	TGTGCCAGCAGTCAGGGGTGGCACGAGCAGTACTTC
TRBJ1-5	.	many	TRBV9	CASSVAVGQPQHF	TGTGCCAGCAGCGTAGCAGTAGGTCAGCCCCAGCATTTT
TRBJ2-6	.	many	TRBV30	CAWTLSGANVLTF	TGTGCCTGGACCCTCTCTGGGGCCAACGTCCTGACTTTC
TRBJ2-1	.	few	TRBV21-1	CASSKAWTGTPNEQFF	TGTGCCAGCAGCAAGGCTTGGACAGGGACTCCCAATGAGCAGTTCTTC
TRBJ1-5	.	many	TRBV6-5	CASRGPNQPQHF	TGTGCCAGCAGGGGTCCAAATCAGCCCCAGCATTTT
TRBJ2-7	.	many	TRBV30	CAWCPSGPKTYEQYF	TGTGCCTGGTGCCCATCGGGGCCGAAGACCTACGAGCAGTACTTC
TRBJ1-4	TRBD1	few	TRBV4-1	CASSQAPTGGEEKLFF	TGCGCCAGCAGCCAAGCCCCGACAGGGGGTGAAGAAAAACTGTTTTTT
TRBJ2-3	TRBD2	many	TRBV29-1	CSADLAGPFTDTQYF	TGCAGCGCTGACCTAGCGGGGCCCTTCACAGATACGCAGTATTTT
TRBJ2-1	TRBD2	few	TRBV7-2	CASSPTQRGGNEQFF	TGTGCCAGCAGCCCCACTCAGCGGGGGGGCAATGAGCAGTTCTTC